This entry is about one TCR beta chain. Antigen: not known. CD4+ T cells from unexposed donors were obtained before the COVID-19 pandemic (2011-2018). CD4 enrichment then naive enrichment separated naive from memory CD4+ cells. The sample belongs to a study of CD4 T cells in relation to SARS-CoV-2 and coronaviruses. Study-wide results and limits: Pre-pandemic and post-infection samples never came from the same donor. Monoreactive clones expanded significantly more to SARS-CoV-2 than crossreactive clones did. This crossreactivity analysis covered spike protein alone, no other viral proteins.

CDR1 MDHEN and CDR2 SYDVKM come from the germline V gene. The CDR3 length is 17 residues. The V and J ends lost 6 bases and 0 bases respectively, with 20 bases between them. Sequencing used immunoSEQ multiplex PCR; TCRdb keeps in-frame clones, though not all of them. The sample records about 60,000 clones, over 90% being singletons. This sequence originates from a human donor in good health. The sample taken for sequencing was naive CD4+ T cells from PBMCs. Subset defined: naive CD4+ T cells isolated by negative enrichment. The V gene is TRBV28, the J gene TRBJ1-2; no definite D call. CDR3 protein: CASSPSPRQETNYGYTF. The CDR3 coding sequence is TGTGCCAGCAGCCCCTCCCCCAGGCAGGAAACTAACTATGGCTACACCTTC.